This TCR beta chain stems from a study of T-cell memory formation after mild COVID-19 (dated by TCRdb to the early 2020s). Turning to the overall study: Most TCR sequence clusters were specific to one of the two donors. T-cell clones expanding and contracting after mild COVID-19 in two donors were tracked by longitudinal TCRalpha and TCRbeta repertoire sequencing. Two young, previously healthy adult volunteers made up the cohort, one male and one female.

Trimming at the junction amounts to 5 bases on V and 6 bases on J, and the germline ends lie 6 bases apart. From the cysteine up to the phenylalanine, the CDR3 has a length of 11 residues. Of all the DNA, just the CDR3 is kept, 33 bases in frame from base 1. Results the study describes overall, beyond this receptor: Some responding clones were detected in pre-infection memory, suggesting pre-existing cross-reactive memory T cells joined the SARS-CoV-2 response. The second-wave clones that peaked on day 37 were not confirmed to be SARS-CoV-2 specific. From day 15 to 85, contracting clones showed balanced CD4/CD8 phenotypes, whereas a second wave of clones that expanded from day 15 to 37 leaned towards CD4+. Only a couple of mild cases were covered in the study, and larger cohorts including severe cases with pre-infection samples were considered necessary. Contracting CD4+ clones were found mainly in CM and EM memory subsets, while CD8+ clones were enriched in EMRA.

Instrument used: Illumina NovaSeq 6000. cDNA libraries for TCRalpha and TCRbeta were prepared by 5'RACE using constant-segment primers, with sample barcodes and unique molecular identifiers added. Trizol reagent was used to extract RNA from every sample. Libraries were amplified in two PCR steps, with a second sample barcode and Illumina TruSeq adapters added in the second step. Libraries were sequenced on an Illumina NovaSeq with 2 x 150 bp paired-end reads. Under the source paper's analysis protocol: The reads were demultiplexed and collapsed into UMI-guided consensus sequences using migec v1.2.7. Using mixcr v2.1.11, UMI consensuses were aligned to TRA and TRB V and J templates and then assembled into clonotypes. Expanded or contracted clonotypes were those called significant by both edgeR and NoisET, with noise models trained on biological replicates. For edgeR calls, a false discovery rate-adjusted p below 0.01 and a log2 fold-change threshold of 1 were applied. As an exploratory analysis of dynamics, max-normalized trajectories of the 1000 most abundant clonotypes were examined with PCA combined with hierarchical clustering. Each responding clone was given a CD4 or CD8 phenotype based on the CD4+ and CD8+ repertoires, which had been sequenced separately. TCRdb trimmed public reads at Q25 via fastp, called clones via MiXCR and kept in-frame beta chains. When rows share a CDR3 protein, they turn into one entry using the most common DNA and genes. TCRdb, not the original authors, processed these V and J calls. The sample yields around 410,000 distinct CDR3 sequences; less than 25% were counted once. Less than 15% of the sample belongs to the ten largest clones.

This clonotype was counted a few times. The antigen it recognizes is unknown. No much larger clone exists at a distance of one base, and base qualities are not known. Ficoll-Paque density gradient centrifugation was the method used to isolate PBMCs. The chain employs TRBV12-3 or TRBV12-4 and TRBJ2-3; the D segment cannot be called with confidence. The receptor comes from an adult woman who had mild COVID-19 (a few samples of this study predate the infection). The sample titles of this study are shuffled in the database, so cell type and time point are left out; the donor was told from shared clones. Sample: PBMCs or a T cell subset sorted from them (not recorded which). The nucleotide sequence is TGTGCCAGCAGTCCTTACGATACGCAGTATTTT. Its translation reads: CASSPYDTQYF.